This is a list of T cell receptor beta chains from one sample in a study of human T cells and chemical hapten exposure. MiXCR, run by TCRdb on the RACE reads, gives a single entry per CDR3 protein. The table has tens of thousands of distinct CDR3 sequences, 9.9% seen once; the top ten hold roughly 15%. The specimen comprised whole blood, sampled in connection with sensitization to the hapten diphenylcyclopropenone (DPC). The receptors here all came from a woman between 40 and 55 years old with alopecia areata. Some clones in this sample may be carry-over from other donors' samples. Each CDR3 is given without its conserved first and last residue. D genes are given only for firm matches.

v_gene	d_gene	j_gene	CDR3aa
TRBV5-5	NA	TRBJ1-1	ASSLSPYPGNTEAF
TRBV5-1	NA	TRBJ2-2	ASSYNSGTGELF
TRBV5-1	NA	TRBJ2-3	ASSLFRNTDTQY
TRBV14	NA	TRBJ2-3	ASSQAGMWADTQY
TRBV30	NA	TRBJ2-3	AWSDTDTQY
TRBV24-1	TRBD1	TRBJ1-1	ATSAGGTEAF
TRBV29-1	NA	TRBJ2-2	SARDSALNTGELF
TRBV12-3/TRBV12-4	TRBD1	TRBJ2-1	ASSLVPGQGEVL
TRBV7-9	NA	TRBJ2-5	ASSLDSGRYGETQY
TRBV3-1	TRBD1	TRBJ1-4	ASSPLGTGGNEKLF
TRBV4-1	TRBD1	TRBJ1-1	ASSQLPTGGGTYEAF
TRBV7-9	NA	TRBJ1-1	ASSSSNTEAF
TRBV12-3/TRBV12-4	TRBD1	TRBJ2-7	ASSRGLGEQY
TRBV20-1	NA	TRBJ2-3	SARGSSLTDTQY
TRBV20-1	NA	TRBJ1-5	SAPQGGVNQPQH
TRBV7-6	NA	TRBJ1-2	ASSLSLPGGGYGYT
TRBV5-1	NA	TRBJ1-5	ASSLSYGGNQPQH
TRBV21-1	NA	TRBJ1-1	ASSPVREAF
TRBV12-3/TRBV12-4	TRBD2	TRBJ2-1	ASRTSGGPNEQF
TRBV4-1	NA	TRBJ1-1	ASSQVGLPNTEAF